One and the same sample provided the 3 T cell receptor beta chains below, sequenced in a study of T-cell reconstitution after alpha-beta-depleted transplantation in children. A library of TCRbeta sequences, prepared with unique molecular identifiers, was generated. TCRdb processed the PCR reads anew with MiXCR; each CDR3 protein has one entry. Of more than 200,000 distinct CDR3 sequences listed, more than 20% are singletons. The source was PBMCs, collected before TCRalphabeta/CD19-depleted stem cell transplant. The receptors derive from a girl aged 2 to 9 with Fanconi anemia, due to receive a stem cell transplant.

This clonotype was recorded at least ten times. V and J are TRBV5-1 and TRBJ2-1; unclear D gene. Germline V gene data show CDR1 as SGHRS and CDR2 as YFSETQ. The CDR3 contains 12 residues. Trimming took 4 bases from V and 9 from J, leaving 11 bases between them. CDR3 nucleotides: TGCGCCAGCAGCCTCACGGACGGTGAGCAGTTCTTC. This encodes CASSLTDGEQFF.

The chain joins TRBV20-1 to TRBJ2-2, with D tentatively TRBD1 (6 bases). CDR3 size: 18 residues. Germline V gene lookup returns CDR1 DFQATT and CDR2 SNEGSKA (reference sequence). Trimming took off 3 bases at V and 2 bases at J, with 22 bases between the two ends. The CDR3 region is CSASKIAGTPVNTGELFF. CDR3 DNA sequence: TGCAGTGCTAGCAAAATAGCCGGGACACCCGTTAACACCGGGGAGCTGTTTTTT.

This clonotype was counted many times. V usage is TRBV12-3 or TRBV12-4 and J usage is TRBJ2-3, with 7 bases fitting TRBD1. V trimming: 5 bases; J trimming: 5 bases; junction bases outside the gene matches: 4. The CDR3 sequence is 13 residues long. The CDR3 DNA is TGTGCCAGCAGTAGCGACAGGGAAGATACGCAGTATTTT. Translated: CASSSDREDTQYF.